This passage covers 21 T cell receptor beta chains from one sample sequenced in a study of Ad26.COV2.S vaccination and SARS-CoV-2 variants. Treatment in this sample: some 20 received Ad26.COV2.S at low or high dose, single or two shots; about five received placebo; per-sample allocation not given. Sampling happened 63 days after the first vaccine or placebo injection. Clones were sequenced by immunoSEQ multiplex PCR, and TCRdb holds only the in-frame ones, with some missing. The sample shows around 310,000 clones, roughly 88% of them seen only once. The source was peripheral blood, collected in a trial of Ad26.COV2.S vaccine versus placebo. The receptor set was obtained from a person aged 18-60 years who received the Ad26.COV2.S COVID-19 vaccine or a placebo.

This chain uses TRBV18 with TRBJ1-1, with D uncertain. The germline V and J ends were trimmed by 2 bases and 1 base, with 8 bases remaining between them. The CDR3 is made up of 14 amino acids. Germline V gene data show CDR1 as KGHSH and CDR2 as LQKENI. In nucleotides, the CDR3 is TGTGCCAGCTCACCAGAGGGATCGAACACTGAAGCTTTCTTT. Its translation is CASSPEGSNTEAFF.

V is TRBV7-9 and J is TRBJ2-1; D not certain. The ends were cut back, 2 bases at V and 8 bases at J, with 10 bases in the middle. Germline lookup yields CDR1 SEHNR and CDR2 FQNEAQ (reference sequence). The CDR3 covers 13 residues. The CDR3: CASSLTPAHEQFF. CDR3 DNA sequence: TGTGCCAGCAGCTTAACCCCAGCTCATGAGCAGTTCTTC.

CDR3 DNA: TGTGCCAGTAGGATCACTATGACTGACAATGAGCAGTTCTTC. This codes for CASRITMTDNEQFF. The chain combines TRBV19 with TRBJ2-1; D gene ambiguous. The CDR3 contains 14 residues. Germline lookup yields CDR1 LNHDA and CDR2 SQIVND (reference sequence). Trimming cost V 6 bases and J 5 bases, with 14 bases left between them.

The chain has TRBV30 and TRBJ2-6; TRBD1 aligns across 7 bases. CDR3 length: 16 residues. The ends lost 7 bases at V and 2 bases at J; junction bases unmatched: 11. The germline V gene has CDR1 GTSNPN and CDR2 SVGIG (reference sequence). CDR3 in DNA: TGTGCCTTCCCCGGGACAGTATTAGCTGGGGCCAACGTCCTGACTTTC. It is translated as CAFPGTVLAGANVLTF. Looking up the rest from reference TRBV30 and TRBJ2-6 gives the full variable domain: SQTIHQWPATLVQPVGSPLSLECTVEGTSNPNLYWYRQAAGRGLQLLFYSVGIGQISSEVPQNLSASRPQDRQFILSSKKLLLSDSGFYLCAFPGTVLAGANVLTFGAGSRLTVL.

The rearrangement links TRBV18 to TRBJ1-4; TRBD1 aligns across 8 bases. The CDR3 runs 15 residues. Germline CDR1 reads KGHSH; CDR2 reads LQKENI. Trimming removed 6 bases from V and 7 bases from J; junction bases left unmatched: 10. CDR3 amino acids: CASSQKRQGSEKLFF. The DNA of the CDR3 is TGTGCCAGCTCTCAAAAACGACAGGGGAGTGAAAAACTGTTTTTT.

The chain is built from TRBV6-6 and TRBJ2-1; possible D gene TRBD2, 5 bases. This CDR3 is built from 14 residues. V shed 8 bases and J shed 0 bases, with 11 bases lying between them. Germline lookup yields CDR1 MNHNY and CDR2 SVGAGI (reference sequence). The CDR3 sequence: CASSGSVSYNEQFF. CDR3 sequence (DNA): TGTGCCAGCTCGGGTAGCGTCTCCTACAATGAGCAGTTCTTC.

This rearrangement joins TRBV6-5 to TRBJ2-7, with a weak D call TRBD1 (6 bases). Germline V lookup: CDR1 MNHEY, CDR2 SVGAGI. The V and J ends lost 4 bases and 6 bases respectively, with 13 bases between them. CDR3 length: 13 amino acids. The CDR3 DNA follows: TGTGCCAGCAGTTGGGCAGGGGACGGCGAGCAGTACTTC. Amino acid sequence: CASSWAGDGEQYF.

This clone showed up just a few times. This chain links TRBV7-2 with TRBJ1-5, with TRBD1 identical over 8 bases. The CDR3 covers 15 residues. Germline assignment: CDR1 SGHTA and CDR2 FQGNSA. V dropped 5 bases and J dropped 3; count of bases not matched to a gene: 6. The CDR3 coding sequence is TGTGCCAGCAGCCCGGGACAGGCTAACAATCAGCCCCAGCATTTT. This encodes CASSPGQANNQPQHF.

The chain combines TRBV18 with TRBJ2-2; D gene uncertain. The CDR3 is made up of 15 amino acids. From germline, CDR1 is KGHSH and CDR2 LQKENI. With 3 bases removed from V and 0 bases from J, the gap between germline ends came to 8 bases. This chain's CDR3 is CASSPGASNTGELFF. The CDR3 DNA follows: TGTGCCAGCTCACCCGGAGCCTCGAACACCGGGGAGCTGTTTTTT.

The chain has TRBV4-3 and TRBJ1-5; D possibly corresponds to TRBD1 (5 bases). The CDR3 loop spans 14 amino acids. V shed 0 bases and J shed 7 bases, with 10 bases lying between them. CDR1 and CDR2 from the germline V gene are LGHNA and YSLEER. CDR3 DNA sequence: TGCGCCAGCAGCCAAGAGCAGGGAGGGCAGCCCCAGCATTTT. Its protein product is CASSQEQGGQPQHF.

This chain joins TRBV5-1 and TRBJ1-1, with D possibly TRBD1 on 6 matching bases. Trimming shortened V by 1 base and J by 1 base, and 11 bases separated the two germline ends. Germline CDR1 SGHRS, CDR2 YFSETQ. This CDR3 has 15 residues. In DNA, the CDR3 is TGCGCCAGCAGCTTGATGGGACACGAGAACACTGAAGCTTTCTTT. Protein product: CASSLMGHENTEAFF.

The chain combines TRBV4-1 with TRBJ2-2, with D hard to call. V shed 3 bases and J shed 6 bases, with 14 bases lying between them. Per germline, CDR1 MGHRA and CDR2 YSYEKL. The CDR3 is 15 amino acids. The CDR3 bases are TGCGCCAGCAGCCATCAGATTAGAGACCCCGGGGAGCTGTTTTTT. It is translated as CASSHQIRDPGELFF.

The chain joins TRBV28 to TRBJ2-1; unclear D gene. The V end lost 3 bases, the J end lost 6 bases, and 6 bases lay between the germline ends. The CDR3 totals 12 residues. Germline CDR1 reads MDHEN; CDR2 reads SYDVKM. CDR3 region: CASSFGVNEQFF. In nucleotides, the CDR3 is TGTGCCAGCAGTTTTGGCGTCAATGAGCAGTTCTTC.

CDR3 in amino acids: CASSPPLAGVYEQYV. CDR3 coding DNA: TGTGCCAGCAGTCCCCCACTAGCGGGAGTCTACGAGCAGTACGTC. This sequence joins TRBV6-5 and TRBJ2-7, with TRBD2 identical over 11 bases. CDR3 size: 15 residues. V dropped 5 bases and J dropped 3; count of bases not matched to a gene: 6. CDR1 MNHEY and CDR2 SVGAGI come from the germline V gene.

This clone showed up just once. CDR3 sequence: CASSEFARQGGDTIYF. As DNA, the CDR3 is TGTGCCAGCAGTGAATTTGCTCGACAGGGGGGTGACACCATATATTTT. This sequence joins TRBV6-1 and TRBJ1-3; the match to TRBD1 covers 9 bases. The J segment lost 8 bases and the V segment lost 2 bases, leaving 10 bases of the junction unmatched. Germline assignment: CDR1 MNHNS and CDR2 SASEGT. The CDR3 extends over 16 amino acids.

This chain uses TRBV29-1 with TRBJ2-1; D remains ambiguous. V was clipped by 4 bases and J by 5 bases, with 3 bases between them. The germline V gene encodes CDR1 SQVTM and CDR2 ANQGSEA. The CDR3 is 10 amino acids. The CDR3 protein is CSVGDNEQFF. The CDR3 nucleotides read TGCAGCGTTGGTGACAATGAGCAGTTCTTC.

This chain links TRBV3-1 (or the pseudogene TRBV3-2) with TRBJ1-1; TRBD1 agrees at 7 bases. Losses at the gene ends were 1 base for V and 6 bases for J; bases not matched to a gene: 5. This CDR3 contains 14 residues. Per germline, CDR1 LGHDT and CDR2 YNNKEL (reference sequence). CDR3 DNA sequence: TGTGCCAGCAGCCAAGGACAGGGTGTCCCTGAAGCTTTCTTT. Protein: CASSQGQGVPEAFF.

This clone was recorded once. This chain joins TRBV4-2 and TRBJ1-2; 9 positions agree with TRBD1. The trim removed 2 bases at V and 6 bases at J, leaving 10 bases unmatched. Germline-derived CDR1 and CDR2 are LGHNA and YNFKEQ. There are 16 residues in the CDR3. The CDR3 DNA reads TGTGCCAGCAGCCAATTCTCCTCCGGGACAGGGAATGGCTACACCTTC. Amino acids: CASSQFSSGTGNGYTF.

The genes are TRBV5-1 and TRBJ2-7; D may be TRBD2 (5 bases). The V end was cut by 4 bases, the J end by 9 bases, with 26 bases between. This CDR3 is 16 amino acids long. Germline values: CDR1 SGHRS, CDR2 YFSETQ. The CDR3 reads CASSKPTGSSGERQYF. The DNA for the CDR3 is TGCGCCAGCAGCAAACCTACGGGGTCTAGTGGAGAAAGGCAGTACTTC.

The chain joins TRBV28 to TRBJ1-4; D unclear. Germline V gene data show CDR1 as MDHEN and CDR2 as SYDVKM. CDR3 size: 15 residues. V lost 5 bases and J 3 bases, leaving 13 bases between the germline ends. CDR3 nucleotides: TGTGCCAGCAGTCCTGAGGTCTACGCTAATGAAAAACTGTTTTTT. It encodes CASSPEVYANEKLFF.

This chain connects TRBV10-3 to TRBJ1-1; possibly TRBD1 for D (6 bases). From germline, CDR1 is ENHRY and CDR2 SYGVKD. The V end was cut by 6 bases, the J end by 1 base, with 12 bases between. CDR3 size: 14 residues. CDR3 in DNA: TGTGCCATCAGAACCGGGACACCGAACACTGAAGCTTTCTTT. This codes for CAIRTGTPNTEAFF.